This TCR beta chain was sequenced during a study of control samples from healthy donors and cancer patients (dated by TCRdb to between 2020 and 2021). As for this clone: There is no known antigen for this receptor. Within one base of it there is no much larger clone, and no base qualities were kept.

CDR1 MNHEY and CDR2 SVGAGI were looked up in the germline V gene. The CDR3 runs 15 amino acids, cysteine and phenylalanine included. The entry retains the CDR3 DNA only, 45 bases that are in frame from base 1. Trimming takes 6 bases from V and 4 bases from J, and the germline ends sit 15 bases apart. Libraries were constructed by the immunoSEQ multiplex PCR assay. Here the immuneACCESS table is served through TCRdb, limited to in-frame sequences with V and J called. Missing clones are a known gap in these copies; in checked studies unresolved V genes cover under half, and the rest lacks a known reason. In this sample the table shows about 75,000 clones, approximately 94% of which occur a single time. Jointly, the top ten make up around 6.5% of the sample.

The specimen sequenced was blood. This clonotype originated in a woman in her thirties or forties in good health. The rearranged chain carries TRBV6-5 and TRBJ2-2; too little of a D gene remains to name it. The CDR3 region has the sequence CASSVTSVRTGELFF. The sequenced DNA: TGTGCCAGCAGCGTAACTTCGGTCCGCACCGGGGAGCTGTTTTTT.